The clone carrying this TCR beta chain was detected only a few times. The table came from immunoSEQ multiplex PCR; TCRdb's copy has only in-frame clones and leaves some out. The profile shows 240,000 or so clones, approximately 83% of them singletons. The data belong to a study of cytomegalovirus exposure and HLA in healthy donors. The CDR3 extends over 12 amino acids. The V and J ends lost 5 bases and 5 bases, in that order; junction bases with no gene match: 2. Germline values: CDR1 WNHNN, CDR2 SYGVQD (reference sequence). Sequenced input: PBMCs. The receptor was isolated from a woman in her twenties or thirties in good health and CMV-seropositive. V is TRBV10-1 and J is TRBJ2-7, with 8 bases lining up with TRBD1. Here the CDR3 reads CASSPGGHEQYF. CDR3 nucleotides: TGCGCCAGCAGTCCAGGGGGCCACGAGCAGTACTTC.